This T cell receptor beta chain was documented in a study of shared clonotypes between healthy human individuals. For this clone: The antigen remains unidentified.

Genomic DNA belonging to each subset was distributed in equal measure over several immunoSEQ plates. As handled by the study authors: As immunoSEQ supplied junction-only sequences (without quality scores), filtering differed. Data came from immunoSEQ multiplex PCR; TCRdb stores just in-frame clones and leaves some out. That table supplies the V and J calls and clone size; D and trimming were determined from the DNA. The sample has around 600,000 clones, 85% to 95% seen once. Naive CD8 cells, CD45RO-negative and positively selected for CCR7, excluded terminally differentiated effector memory CD45RA+ cells. Findings and caveats of the study: Generation probability values for non-shared clonotypes were lower than those for clonotypes shared by all four donors. Shared across four donors were around 5% of the naive CD4 clonotypes.

This receptor was identified in a woman in her twenties or thirties in good health. Material: naive CD8+ T cells sorted from blood.

CDR3 nucleotides: TGCGCCAGCAGCTGGGGGTATGAGTCTAGCGGGAGTCGGACCTACAATGAGCAGTTCTTC. Its protein is CASSWGYESSGSRTYNEQFF. The J gene is TRBJ2-1, the V gene TRBV5-1; 10 positions match TRBD2. Germline CDR1 and CDR2: SGHRS and YFSETQ. Losses at the gene ends were 3 bases for V and 2 bases for J; bases not matched to a gene: 17. This CDR3 is built from 20 residues.